These 30 T cell receptor beta chains share one sample of origin, sequenced in a study of shared clonotypes between healthy human individuals. Profiling relied on immunoSEQ multiplex PCR, and the TCRdb table lists in-frame clones only, not all of them. The table includes 2 million to 2.5 million clones, more than 90% detected once. The sequenced sample was naive CD4+ T cells sorted from blood. This sample's subset: CD45RA+ positively selected. The receptors were sampled from a man aged 18 to 29 in good health.

The chain couples TRBV18 to TRBJ1-1; TRBD1 is a possible D gene (6 bases). In germline, CDR1 is KGHSH, CDR2 LQKENI. V was pared by 3 bases and J by 2 bases, with 13 bases between. The CDR3 has 15 residues. CDR3 loop: CASSPLTGLNTEAFF. The CDR3 DNA sequence: TGTGCCAGCTCACCCCTGACAGGCCTCAACACTGAAGCTTTCTTT.

The chain joins TRBV7-9 to TRBJ2-7, with 12 nucleotides matching TRBD1. The trim removed 5 bases at V and 7 bases at J, leaving 9 bases unmatched. The CDR3 loop spans 15 amino acids. Looked up from germline, CDR1 is SEHNR and CDR2 is FQNEAQ (reference sequence). CDR3: CASSPGDRGRGEQYF. CDR3 coding DNA: TGTGCCAGCAGCCCCGGGGACAGGGGGCGAGGTGAGCAGTACTTC.

The rearrangement joins TRBV5-4 to TRBJ2-7; 7 bases align to TRBD1. From germline, CDR1 is SGHNT and CDR2 YYREEE (reference sequence). The J segment lost 1 base and the V segment lost 4 bases, leaving 2 bases of the junction unmatched. The CDR3 has 13 amino acids. CDR3 in DNA: TGTGCCAGCAGCACGGGACAGTCCTACGAGCAGTACTTC. It codes for CASSTGQSYEQYF.

This clone was detected once. V usage is TRBV6-6 and J usage is TRBJ1-4, with D uncertain. CDR1 and CDR2 (germline): MNHNY, SVGAGI (reference sequence). V lost 7 bases, J lost 3 bases, and 9 bases lay in between. This CDR3 contains 13 residues. The CDR3 DNA reads as TGTGCCAGCACGGGAATGTCTAATGAAAAACTGTTTTTT. This encodes CASTGMSNEKLFF.

This chain joins TRBV19 and TRBJ2-7, with TRBD2 identical over 9 bases. V lost 8 bases, J lost 2 bases, and 13 bases stayed unmatched. The CDR3 runs to 16 residues. Germline CDR1 reads LNHDA; CDR2 reads SQIVND (reference sequence). For the CDR3, the DNA is TGTGCCAGTGGACCTCGACCTGGACTAGCGCCCTACGAGCAGTACTTC. It translates to CASGPRPGLAPYEQYF.

The J gene is TRBJ2-1, the V gene TRBV27, with 10 bases identical to TRBD2. The CDR3 sequence is 15 residues long. V shed 8 bases, J shed 7 bases, and the junction held 11 bases outside the gene matches. Germline values: CDR1 MNHEY, CDR2 SMNVEV (reference sequence). CDR3 protein: CASRPGTSVTNEQFF. DNA for the CDR3: TGTGCCAGCCGTCCAGGGACTAGCGTTACTAATGAGCAGTTCTTC.

The J gene is TRBJ1-5, the V gene TRBV6-6; 8 bases agree with TRBD1. This CDR3 comprises 15 residues. V shed 8 bases and J 4 bases; nucleotides not matched to a gene: 10. Per the germline V gene, CDR1 is MNHNY and CDR2 is SVGAGI (reference sequence). As DNA, the CDR3 is TGTGCCAGCTCTAAATCCGGGACAGGTAATCAGCCCCAGCATTTT. Its translation: CASSKSGTGNQPQHF.

This clone was recorded only once. V is TRBV11-3 and J is TRBJ2-1, with D possibly TRBD2 on 6 matching bases. CDR3 length: 15 residues. Looked up from germline, CDR1 is SGHNT and CDR2 is YENEEA. Trimming stripped 2 bases from V and 5 bases from J, with 13 bases between. The CDR3 DNA follows: TGTGCCAGCAGCTTATTCTCGGGGGAAGACAATGAGCAGTTCTTC. This encodes CASSLFSGEDNEQFF.

The chain employs TRBV5-5 and TRBJ1-1; D unresolved. The CDR3 covers 13 residues. Trimming took 4 bases from V and 3 from J, leaving 10 bases between them. Germline V gene sequence: CDR1 SGHKS, CDR2 YYEKEE (reference sequence). In nucleotides, the CDR3 is TGTGCCAGCAGCCAGACTACAGACACTGAAGCTTTCTTT. Its translation: CASSQTTDTEAFF.

This rearrangement joins TRBV4-1 to TRBJ1-6, with unresolved D. The CDR3 length is 14 residues. The germline V gene has CDR1 MGHRA and CDR2 YSYEKL. V was pared by 5 bases and J by 5 bases, with 10 bases between. DNA for the CDR3: TGCGCCAGCAGCTTTAGAGACAATAATTCACCCCTCCACTTT. The encoded protein is CASSFRDNNSPLHF.

This clone has just one count. The rearrangement joins TRBV6-5 to TRBJ2-4, with D hard to call. CDR3 size: 15 residues. V lost 4 bases and J 1 base, leaving 11 bases between the germline ends. The V gene's germline CDR1 is MNHEY and CDR2 SVGAGI. CDR3 DNA sequence: TGTGCCAGCAGTTGGACCGCGGCTGCCAAAAACATTCAGTACTTC. Protein product: CASSWTAAAKNIQYF.

In nucleotides, the CDR3 is TGCAGCGTTGAAAGTTCTACCGGGGGGAGGGCCAATGAGCAGTTCTTC. Its protein is CSVESSTGGRANEQFF. The chain is built from TRBV29-1 and TRBJ2-1; 7 bases line up with TRBD2. CDR3 size: 16 residues. With V trimmed by 2 bases and J by 6 bases, 13 bases remained unmatched. Looked up from germline, CDR1 is SQVTM and CDR2 is ANQGSEA.

This clone was detected only once. The chain links TRBV6-6 to TRBJ1-3; D is unclear. The CDR3 extends over 13 amino acids. Trimming pared 6 bases from V and 1 base from J, leaving 7 bases between. Per the germline V gene, CDR1 is MNHNY and CDR2 is SVGAGI (reference sequence). Here the CDR3 reads CASRATSGNTIYF. For the CDR3, the DNA is TGTGCCAGCAGGGCAACATCTGGAAACACCATATATTTT.

This clone was seen only once. The chain combines TRBV5-6 with TRBJ1-2; no firm D call. V shed 0 bases and J shed 4 bases, with 7 bases lying between them. CDR3 size: 13 residues. Germline lookup yields CDR1 SGHDT and CDR2 YYEEEE. The CDR3 spells CASSLARIYGYTF. CDR3 nucleotides: TGTGCCAGCAGCTTGGCCAGGATCTATGGCTACACCTTC.

This clone was counted once. The J gene is TRBJ2-7, the V gene TRBV19; TRBD1 agrees at 9 bases. Trimming took 6 bases from V and 5 from J; bases not matched to a gene: 8. This CDR3 has 14 amino acids. Germline CDR1 and CDR2: LNHDA and SQIVND (reference sequence). CDR3 protein: CASRQGQGVNEQYF. CDR3 DNA: TGTGCCAGTAGACAGGGACAGGGCGTAAACGAGCAGTACTTC.

The gene calls are TRBV28 and TRBJ1-3; D might be TRBD1 (5 bases). The CDR3 has 19 amino acids. V gave up 4 bases and J gave up 1 base, with 23 bases separating them. Germline V lookup: CDR1 MDHEN, CDR2 SYDVKM. The CDR3 DNA reads TGTGCCAGCAGTTCCCCAGGGATAGGTACCCACCGGTCTGGAAACACCATATATTTT. Its protein is CASSSPGIGTHRSGNTIYF. Combining the CDR3 with reference TRBV28 and TRBJ1-3 gives the whole variable domain DVKVTQSSRYLVKRTGEKVFLECVQDMDHENMFWYRQDPGLGLRLIYFSYDVKMKEKGDIPEGYSVSREKKERFSLILESASTNQTSMYLCASSSPGIGTHRSGNTIYFGEGSWLTVV.

The chain carries TRBV30 and TRBJ1-5, with a tentative D call TRBD1 (5 bases). Per germline, CDR1 GTSNPN and CDR2 SVGIG (reference sequence). Between the trimmed V and J ends, which lost 3 bases and 3 bases, there was a span of 12 bases. The length of the CDR3 is 14 residues. The DNA for the CDR3 is TGTGCCTGGAGGTCTACGGGGGACAATCAGCCCCAGCATTTT. Translated: CAWRSTGDNQPQHF.

The chain has TRBV2 and TRBJ2-2, with unresolved D. There are 15 residues in the CDR3. In germline, CDR1 is SNHLY, CDR2 FYNNEI. V lost 2 bases, J lost 4 bases, and 11 bases lay in between. In DNA, the CDR3 is TGTGCCAGCAGTGAAATAAGCAGTATCACCGGGGAGCTGTTTTTT. Encoded protein: CASSEISSITGELFF.

The chain uses TRBV7-9 and TRBJ1-1; maybe TRBD1 (6 bases). The CDR3 sequence is 14 residues long. Germline CDR1 reads SEHNR; CDR2 reads FQNEAQ (reference sequence). V was clipped by 5 bases and J by 6 bases, with 16 bases between them. In DNA, the CDR3 is TGTGCCAGCAGCCCAAAGGGGGGGGTCCCTGAAGCTTTCTTT. It is translated as CASSPKGGVPEAFF.

Turning to this clone: This specimen includes other DNA sequences encoding the same CDR3. V usage is TRBV5-1 and J usage is TRBJ2-2; 7 bases line up with TRBD1. This CDR3 is 15 amino acids long. V shed 4 bases and J 2 bases; nucleotides not matched to a gene: 5. Looked up from germline, CDR1 is SGHRS and CDR2 is YFSETQ. CDR3 protein: CASSPRTGNTGELFF. The CDR3 nucleotides read TGCGCCAGCAGCCCCCGGACAGGAAACACCGGGGAGCTGTTTTTT.

The rearrangement links TRBV6-1 to TRBJ1-2; possibly TRBD1 for D (6 bases). The CDR3 is 13 residues long. The V and J ends lost 4 bases and 6 bases respectively, with 12 bases between them. Germline V gene data show CDR1 as MNHNS and CDR2 as SASEGT. The CDR3 nucleotides are TGTGCCAGCAGTGCACAGGGTAGGGATGGCTACACCTTC. Protein sequence: CASSAQGRDGYTF.

This rearrangement joins TRBV4-1 to TRBJ1-6; D gene ambiguous. The V end was cut by 3 bases, the J end by 5 bases, with 11 bases between. Germline CDR1 MGHRA, CDR2 YSYEKL. This CDR3 region has 15 residues. Here the CDR3 reads CASSHLGRDNSPLHF. The CDR3 DNA follows: TGCGCCAGCAGCCATTTAGGCCGGGATAATTCACCCCTCCACTTT.

The chain combines TRBV7-9 with TRBJ2-2, with a possible D match to TRBD2 (6 bases). CDR1 SEHNR and CDR2 FQNEAQ come from the germline V gene (reference sequence). The CDR3 is made up of 16 amino acids. V was trimmed by 1 base and J by 5 bases, leaving 14 bases between them. Written as DNA, the CDR3 is TGTGCCAGCAGCTTAGTCGGCGGGATCAAAACCGGGGAGCTGTTTTTT. Residues: CASSLVGGIKTGELFF.

The chain carries TRBV30 and TRBJ2-7; D is ambiguous. The CDR3 length is 16 residues. The germline V and J ends were trimmed by 3 bases and 4 bases, with 22 bases remaining between them. Germline V lookup: CDR1 GTSNPN, CDR2 SVGIG (reference sequence). The chain's CDR3 is CAWRAQSAGLRYEQYF. DNA of the CDR3: TGTGCCTGGAGGGCCCAGTCAGCCGGCCTAAGGTACGAGCAGTACTTC.

The chain carries TRBV28 and TRBJ1-2; TRBD1 might be the D (5 bases). Trimming took 2 bases from V and 8 from J, leaving 15 bases between them. CDR1 is MDHEN, CDR2 SYDVKM, per germline. This CDR3 is built from 14 residues. This CDR3 is CASSLVLGGEGYTF. The CDR3 DNA is TGTGCCAGCAGTTTAGTGCTTGGGGGAGAGGGCTACACCTTC.

The table lists this clone with a count of one. V is TRBV15 and J is TRBJ2-7; 7 bases line up with TRBD1. After removal of 4 bases from V and 3 bases from J, the junction contained 3 bases not matched to a gene. This CDR3 has 13 amino acids. Per the germline V gene, CDR1 is LNHNV and CDR2 is YYDKDF (reference sequence). The CDR3 DNA sequence: TGTGCCACCAGCACCCGACAGGGCTACGAGCAGTACTTC. Protein sequence: CATSTRQGYEQYF.

Details on this clone: This specimen includes other DNA sequences encoding the same CDR3. The chain uses TRBV18 and TRBJ1-5, with 8 bases aligning to TRBD1. This CDR3 contains 14 residues. V was clipped by 3 bases and J by 5 bases; unmatched bases: 3. Germline lookup yields CDR1 KGHSH and CDR2 LQKENI. The CDR3 is CASSPLTGDQPQHF. In DNA, the CDR3 is TGTGCCAGCTCACCGTTGACAGGGGATCAGCCCCAGCATTTT.

This chain uses TRBV7-9 with TRBJ2-4; D possibly uses TRBD1 or TRBD2 (5 bases each). The CDR3 runs 13 residues. From germline, CDR1 is SEHNR and CDR2 FQNEAQ (reference sequence). V dropped 7 bases and J dropped 10 bases, with 17 bases sitting between them. CDR3: CASTLMGVPIQYF. The CDR3 DNA reads TGTGCCAGCACCCTAATGGGGGTCCCAATTCAGTACTTC.

The chain is built from TRBV7-2 and TRBJ2-7; D is unresolved. Trimming took 5 bases from V and 2 from J, leaving 1 base between them. CDR3 length: 10 amino acids. CDR1 SGHTA and CDR2 FQGNSA come from the germline V gene. The CDR3 sequence is CASSAYEQYF. CDR3 DNA sequence: TGTGCCAGCAGCGCCTACGAGCAGTACTTC.

This clone showed up just once. The genes are TRBV7-2 and TRBJ2-1; D gene unclear. CDR3 size: 15 residues. CDR1 is SGHTA and CDR2 is FQGNSA in the germline V gene. V was trimmed by 7 bases and J by 0 bases, leaving 13 bases between them. The CDR3 here is CASTLTFLSYNEQFF. The CDR3 coding sequence is TGTGCCAGCACCTTGACCTTCCTCTCCTACAATGAGCAGTTCTTC.